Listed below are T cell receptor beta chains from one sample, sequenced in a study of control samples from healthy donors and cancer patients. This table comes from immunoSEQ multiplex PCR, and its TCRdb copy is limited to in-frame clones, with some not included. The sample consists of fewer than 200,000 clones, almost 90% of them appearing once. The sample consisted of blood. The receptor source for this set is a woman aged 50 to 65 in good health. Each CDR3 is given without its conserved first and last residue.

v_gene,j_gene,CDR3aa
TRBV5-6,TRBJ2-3,ASSLGAGLTDTQY
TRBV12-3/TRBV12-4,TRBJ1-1,ASRPGPNTEAF
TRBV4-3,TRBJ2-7,ASSQDGQGRYEQY
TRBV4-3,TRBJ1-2,ASSQEEWGGGYT
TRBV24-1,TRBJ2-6,ATSESTGHSGANVLT
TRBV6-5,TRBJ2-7,ASSYSSGSSNEQY
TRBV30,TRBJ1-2,AWSVSTYGYT
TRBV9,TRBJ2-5,ASSGLGQGQETQY
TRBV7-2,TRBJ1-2,ASSKRTVYGYT
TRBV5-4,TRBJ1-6,ASSPGTTGSPLH
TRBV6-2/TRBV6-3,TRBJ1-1,ASSSAGGRSEAF
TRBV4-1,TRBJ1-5,ASSQVGQGNQPQH
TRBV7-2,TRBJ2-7,ASSFSAGGQGSYEQY
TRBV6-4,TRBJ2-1,ASSGSEVSNEQF
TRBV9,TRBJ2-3,ASRGPPGDTQY
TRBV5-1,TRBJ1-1,ASSDLSGALNTEAF
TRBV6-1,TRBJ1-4,ASSEELAGREEKLF
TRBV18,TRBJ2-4,ASSPPTGQNIQY
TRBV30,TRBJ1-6,ASRRGGVSPLH
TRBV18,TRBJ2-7,ASSPPGGSNILGEQY
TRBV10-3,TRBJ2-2,AIRLAGPTNTGELF
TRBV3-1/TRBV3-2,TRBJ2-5,ASSQERLYLRETQY
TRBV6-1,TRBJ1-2,ASSEGAPVYGYT
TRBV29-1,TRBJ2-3,SVASRVADTQY
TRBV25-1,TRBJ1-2,ASSDWGGYGYT
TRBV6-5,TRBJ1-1,ASSYARGNTEAF
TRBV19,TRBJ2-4,ASSIAALAKNIQY
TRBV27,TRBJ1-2,ASSFPQGGALISNYGYT
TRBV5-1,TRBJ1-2,ASSLGGFDGYT
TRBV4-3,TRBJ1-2,ASSQNGQGALTGYT
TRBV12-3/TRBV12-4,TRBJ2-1,ASSLAAGPI
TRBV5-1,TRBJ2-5,ASSLGQGQETQY
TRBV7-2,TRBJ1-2,ASSFSPRGYGYT
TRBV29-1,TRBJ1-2,SVDDRVFGYT
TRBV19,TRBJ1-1,ASSPGPLNTEAF
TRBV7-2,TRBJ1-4,ASSSQAFGEKLF
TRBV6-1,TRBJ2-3,ASSEVFSDTQY
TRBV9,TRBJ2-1,ASSPNPGTDGVEQF
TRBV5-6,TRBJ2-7,ASSLAWGEQY
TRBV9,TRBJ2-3,ASSVGGRGRLDTQY
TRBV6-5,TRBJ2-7,ASTTQLYGGYEQY
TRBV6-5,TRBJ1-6,ASRTVGNSPLH
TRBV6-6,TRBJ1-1,ASSYDRVAEAF
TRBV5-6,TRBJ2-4,ASSLFELAKNIQY